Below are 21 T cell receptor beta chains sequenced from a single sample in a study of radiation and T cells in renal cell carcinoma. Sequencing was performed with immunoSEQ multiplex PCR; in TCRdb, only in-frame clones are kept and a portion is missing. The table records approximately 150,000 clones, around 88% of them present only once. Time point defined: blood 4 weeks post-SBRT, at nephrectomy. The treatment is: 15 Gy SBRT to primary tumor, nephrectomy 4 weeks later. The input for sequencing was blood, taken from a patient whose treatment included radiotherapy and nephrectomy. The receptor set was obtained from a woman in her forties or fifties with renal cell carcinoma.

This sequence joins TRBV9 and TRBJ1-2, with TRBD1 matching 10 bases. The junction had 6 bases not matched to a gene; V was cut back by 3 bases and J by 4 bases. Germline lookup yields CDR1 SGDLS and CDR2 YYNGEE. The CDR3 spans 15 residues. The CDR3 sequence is CASSAGQGVSYGYTF. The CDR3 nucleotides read TGTGCCAGCAGCGCCGGACAGGGGGTTAGCTATGGCTACACCTTC.

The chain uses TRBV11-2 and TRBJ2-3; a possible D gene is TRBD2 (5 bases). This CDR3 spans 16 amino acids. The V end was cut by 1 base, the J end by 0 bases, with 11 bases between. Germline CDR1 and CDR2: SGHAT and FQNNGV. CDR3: CASSLASGLSTDTQYF. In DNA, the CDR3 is TGTGCCAGCAGCTTAGCGAGCGGACTTAGCACAGATACGCAGTATTTT.

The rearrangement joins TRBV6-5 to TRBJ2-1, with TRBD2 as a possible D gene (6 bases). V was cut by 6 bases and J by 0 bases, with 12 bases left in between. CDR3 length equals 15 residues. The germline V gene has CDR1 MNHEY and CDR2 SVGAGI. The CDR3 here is CASRYSGSSYNEQFF. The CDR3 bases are TGTGCCAGCAGGTATAGCGGCAGCTCCTACAATGAGCAGTTCTTC.

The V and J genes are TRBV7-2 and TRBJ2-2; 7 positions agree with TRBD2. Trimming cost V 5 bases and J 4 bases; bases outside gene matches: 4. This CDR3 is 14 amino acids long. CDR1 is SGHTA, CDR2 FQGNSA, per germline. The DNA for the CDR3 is TGTGCCAGCAGCCCTAGCGGTACCACCGGGGAGCTGTTTTTT. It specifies CASSPSGTTGELFF.

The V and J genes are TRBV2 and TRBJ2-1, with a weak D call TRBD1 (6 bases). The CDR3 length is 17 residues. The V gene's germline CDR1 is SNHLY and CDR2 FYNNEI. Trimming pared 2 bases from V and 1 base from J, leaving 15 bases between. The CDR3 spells CASSENRQERSYNEQFF. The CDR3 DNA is TGTGCCAGCAGTGAAAACCGACAGGAACGATCCTACAATGAGCAGTTCTTC.

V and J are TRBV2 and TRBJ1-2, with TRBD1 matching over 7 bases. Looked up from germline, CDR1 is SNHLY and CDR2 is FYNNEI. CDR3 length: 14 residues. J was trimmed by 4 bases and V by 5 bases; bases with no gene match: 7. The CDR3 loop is CASSTGVEAYGYTF. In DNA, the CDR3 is TGTGCCAGCAGTACAGGGGTAGAGGCCTATGGCTACACCTTC.

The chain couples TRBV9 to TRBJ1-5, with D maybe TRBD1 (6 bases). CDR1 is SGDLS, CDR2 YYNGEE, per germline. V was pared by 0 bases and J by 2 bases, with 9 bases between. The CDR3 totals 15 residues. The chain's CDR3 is CASSVGAGGNQPQHF. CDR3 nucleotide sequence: TGTGCCAGCAGCGTAGGGGCAGGGGGCAATCAGCCCCAGCATTTT. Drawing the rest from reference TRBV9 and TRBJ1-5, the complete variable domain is DSGVTQTPKHLITATGQRVTLRCSPRSGDLSVYWYQQSLDQGLQFLIQYYNGEERAKGNILERFSAQQFPDLHSELNLSSLELGDSALYFCASSVGAGGNQPQHFGDGTRLSIL.

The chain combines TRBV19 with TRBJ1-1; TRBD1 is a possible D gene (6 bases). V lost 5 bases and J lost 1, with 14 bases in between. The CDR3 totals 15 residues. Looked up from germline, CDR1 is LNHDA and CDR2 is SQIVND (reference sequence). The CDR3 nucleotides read TGTGCCAGTAGTCCCAGACAGGTTTCGAACACTGAAGCTTTCTTT. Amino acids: CASSPRQVSNTEAFF.

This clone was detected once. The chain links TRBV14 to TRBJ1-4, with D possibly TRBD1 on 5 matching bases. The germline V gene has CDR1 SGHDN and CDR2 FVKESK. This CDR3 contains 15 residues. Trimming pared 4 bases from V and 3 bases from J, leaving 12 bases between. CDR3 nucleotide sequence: TGTGCCAGCAGCCTCCTCGGGGGTTCTAATGAAAAACTGTTTTTT. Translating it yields CASSLLGGSNEKLFF.

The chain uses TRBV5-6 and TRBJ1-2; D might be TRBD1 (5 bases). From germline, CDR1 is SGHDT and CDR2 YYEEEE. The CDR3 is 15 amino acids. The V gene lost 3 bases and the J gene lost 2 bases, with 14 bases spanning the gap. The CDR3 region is CASSSGTGFNYGYTF. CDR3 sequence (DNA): TGTGCCAGCAGCTCTGGGACGGGATTCAACTATGGCTACACCTTC.

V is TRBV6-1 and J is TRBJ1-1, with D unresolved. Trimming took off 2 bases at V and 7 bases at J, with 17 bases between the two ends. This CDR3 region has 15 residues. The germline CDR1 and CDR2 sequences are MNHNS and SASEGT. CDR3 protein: CASSEPYTQRVEAFF. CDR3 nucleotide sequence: TGTGCCAGCAGTGAACCATATACACAAAGGGTTGAAGCTTTCTTT.

CDR3 sequence reads: CASSLILAGISMNEQFF. CDR3 coding DNA: TGTGCCAGCAGCTTGATCCTAGCGGGGATATCTATGAATGAGCAGTTCTTC. The V and J genes are TRBV7-2 and TRBJ2-1, with TRBD2 matching over 9 bases. V lost 3 bases, J lost 7 bases, and 13 bases stayed unmatched. Germline loops: CDR1 SGHTA, CDR2 FQGNSA. This CDR3 region has 17 residues.

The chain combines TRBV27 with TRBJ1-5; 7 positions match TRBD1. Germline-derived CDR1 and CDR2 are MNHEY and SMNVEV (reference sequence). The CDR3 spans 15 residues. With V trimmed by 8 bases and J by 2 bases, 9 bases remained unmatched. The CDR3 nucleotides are TGTGCCAGCGCCAAAACAGGGGTCGGCAATCAGCCCCAGCATTTT. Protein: CASAKTGVGNQPQHF.

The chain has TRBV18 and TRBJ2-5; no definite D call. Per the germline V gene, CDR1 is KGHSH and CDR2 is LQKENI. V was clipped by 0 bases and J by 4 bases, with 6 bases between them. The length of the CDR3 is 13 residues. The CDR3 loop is CASSPPPGETQYF. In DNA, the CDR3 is TGTGCCAGCTCACCACCCCCCGGAGAGACCCAGTACTTC.

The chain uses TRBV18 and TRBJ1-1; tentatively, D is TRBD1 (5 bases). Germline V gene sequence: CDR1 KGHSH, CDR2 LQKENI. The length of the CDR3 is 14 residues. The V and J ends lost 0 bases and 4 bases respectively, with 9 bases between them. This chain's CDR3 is CASSPPGGITEAFF. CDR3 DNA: TGTGCCAGCTCACCACCGGGGGGGATCACTGAAGCTTTCTTT.

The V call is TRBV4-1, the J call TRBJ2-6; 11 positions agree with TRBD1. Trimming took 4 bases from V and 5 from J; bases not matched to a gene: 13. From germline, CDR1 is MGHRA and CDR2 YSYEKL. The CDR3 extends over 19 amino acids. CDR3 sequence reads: CASSLVIADRGQRANVLTF. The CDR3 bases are TGCGCCAGCAGCCTCGTAATAGCGGACAGGGGGCAACGGGCCAACGTCCTGACTTTC.

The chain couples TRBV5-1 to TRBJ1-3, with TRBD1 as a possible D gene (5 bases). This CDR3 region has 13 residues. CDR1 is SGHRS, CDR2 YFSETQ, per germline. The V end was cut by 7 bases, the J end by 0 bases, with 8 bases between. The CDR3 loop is CASAQGSGNTIYF. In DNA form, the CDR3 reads TGCGCCAGCGCCCAGGGCTCTGGAAACACCATATATTTT.

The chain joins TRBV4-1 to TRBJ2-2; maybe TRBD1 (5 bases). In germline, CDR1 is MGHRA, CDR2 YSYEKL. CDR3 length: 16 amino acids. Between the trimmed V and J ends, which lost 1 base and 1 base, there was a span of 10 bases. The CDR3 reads CASSQVLGQNTGELFF. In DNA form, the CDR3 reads TGCGCCAGCAGCCAAGTTTTAGGACAGAACACCGGGGAGCTGTTTTTT.

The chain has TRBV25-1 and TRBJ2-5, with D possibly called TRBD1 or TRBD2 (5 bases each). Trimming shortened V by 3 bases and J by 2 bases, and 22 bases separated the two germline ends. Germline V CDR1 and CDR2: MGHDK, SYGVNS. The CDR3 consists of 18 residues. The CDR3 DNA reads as TGTGCCAGCAGTGACTATGGGGGTACGGGCCTTCCTCAAGAGACCCAGTACTTC. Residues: CASSDYGGTGLPQETQYF.

The CDR3 loop is CASSVQDETQYF. The CDR3, as DNA: TGTGCCAGCTCAGTTCAAGATGAGACCCAGTACTTC. The chain recombines TRBV18 with TRBJ2-5; D is undetermined. Germline V gene data show CDR1 as KGHSH and CDR2 as LQKENI. This CDR3 has 12 residues. The V gene lost 5 bases and the J gene lost 5 bases, with 9 bases spanning the gap.

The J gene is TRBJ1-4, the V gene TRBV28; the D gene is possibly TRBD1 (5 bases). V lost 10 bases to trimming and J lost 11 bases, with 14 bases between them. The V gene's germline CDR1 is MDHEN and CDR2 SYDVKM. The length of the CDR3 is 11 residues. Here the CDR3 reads CATSVKGKLFF. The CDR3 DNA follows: TGTGCCACCAGCGTTAAGGGGAAACTGTTTTTT.